This T cell receptor beta chain was obtained from a study of blood T cell repertoires in COVID-19. For the study at large: COVID-19 samples from acute and convalescent phases originated in the United States, Italy and Spain. T cells, B-cell-depleted T cells, or PBMCs provided the cDNA or gDNA that served as material.

Per the study methods: Reference gene primers were amplified, and this amplification served to estimate nucleated cell counts. This table comes from immunoSEQ multiplex PCR, and its TCRdb copy is limited to in-frame clones, with some not included. V, J and clone size were drawn from that table, and D and trimming were deduced from the DNA. The repertoire has 250,000 to 350,000 clones, about 90% of them found once; the top ten carry 2% to 2.5%. CDR3 length equals 13 residues. Germline CDR1 is SNHLY and CDR2 is FYNNEI. V dropped 5 bases and J dropped 5 bases, with 10 bases sitting between them. The clonotype comes from a woman aged 50 to 60 who had recovered from COVID-19. Sequencing input: peripheral blood. V gene TRBV2 combines with J gene TRBJ2-1; D is uncertain. The CDR3 is CASSPTLNNEQFF. The DNA for the CDR3 is TGTGCCAGCAGTCCGACTCTTAACAATGAGCAGTTCTTC.